The 13 T cell receptor beta chains presented below share a single source sample, sequenced in a study of blood T cell repertoires in COVID-19. Measured with immunoSEQ multiplex PCR; TCRdb has only the in-frame clones, and not every one. The sample yields around 250,000 clones, approximately 88% seen once. The source material was peripheral blood. These receptors were taken from a human donor in a cohort sampled during active COVID-19.

V usage is TRBV4-1 and J usage is TRBJ2-5, with D tentatively TRBD2 (6 bases). Looked up from germline, CDR1 is MGHRA and CDR2 is YSYEKL. This CDR3 is built from 16 residues. The V and J ends lost 4 bases and 4 bases respectively, with 19 bases between them. This chain's CDR3 is CASSPLGGGTIETQYF. The CDR3 nucleotides read TGCGCCAGCAGCCCCCTTGGTGGGGGGACGATAGAGACCCAGTACTTC.

The genes are TRBV6-5 and TRBJ1-2; 8 positions match TRBD1. Germline-derived CDR1 and CDR2 are MNHEY and SVGAGI. This CDR3 contains 14 residues. J lost 5 bases, V lost 3 bases, and 5 bases had no gene match. The CDR3 protein is CASSYERQGYGYTF. CDR3 nucleotide sequence: TGTGCCAGCAGTTATGAGAGACAGGGGTATGGCTACACCTTC.

This clone was observed a few times. V is TRBV2 and J is TRBJ1-1; D call uncertain. Germline V gene data show CDR1 as SNHLY and CDR2 as FYNNEI. CDR3 length: 13 amino acids. Trimming left V 4 bases short and J 0 bases short, with 6 bases between. CDR3 DNA sequence: TGTGCCAGCAGTGGGCAAATGAACACTGAAGCTTTCTTT. Translation gives CASSGQMNTEAFF. The full variable domain, its missing parts supplied by reference TRBV2 and TRBJ1-1, is EPEVTQTPSHQVTQMGQEVILRCVPISNHLYFYWYRQILGQKVEFLVSFYNNEISEKSEIFDDQFSVERPDGSNFTLKIRSTKLEDSAMYFCASSGQMNTEAFFGQGTRLTVV.

This clone was seen only once. V usage is TRBV7-3 and J usage is TRBJ1-1, with D tentatively TRBD1 (6 bases). V was shortened by 2 bases and J by 5 bases, with 9 bases between the two germline ends. The CDR3 extends over 13 amino acids. In germline, CDR1 is SGHTA, CDR2 FQGTGA. CDR3 bases: TGTGCCAGCAGCTTAGGACAGTCAACTGAAGCTTTCTTT. Protein product: CASSLGQSTEAFF.

In its sample, this clone was seen a few times. The chain uses TRBV4-3 and TRBJ2-2, with D possibly matching TRBD2 (5 bases). This CDR3 is built from 14 residues. CDR1 LGHNA and CDR2 YSLEER come from the germline V gene. Deletions cut 4 bases from V and 6 bases from J, with 12 bases between. The CDR3 nucleotides are TGCGCCAGCAGCCTTCTTGGAGGCGCCGGGGAGCTGTTTTTT. It codes for CASSLLGGAGELFF.

A note on this clone: One end of the junction fails to match germline, which may point to a read error. The J gene is TRBJ2-7, the V gene TRBV5-4; D remains ambiguous. From germline, CDR1 is SGHNT and CDR2 YYREEE (reference sequence). The CDR3 has 12 residues. The CDR3, as DNA: TGTGCCAGCAGCTTAAAATCCTCCGAGCAGTACTTC. Translating gives CASSLKSSEQYF.

With respect to this clone: A far bigger clonotype differs at one base, so this is likely a read error. The chain links TRBV6-6 to TRBJ2-7, with TRBD1 matching 8 bases. The trim removed 6 bases at V and 0 bases at J, leaving 4 bases unmatched. This CDR3 region has 14 residues. Germline CDR1 and CDR2: MNHNY and SVGAGI (reference sequence). CDR3 residues: CASRGQESSYEQYF. In nucleotides, the CDR3 is TGTGCCAGCAGGGGACAGGAGAGCTCCTACGAGCAGTACTTC.

CDR3 region: CATWGGDTQYF. CDR3 nucleotides: TGTGCCACTTGGGGGGGAGATACGCAGTATTTT. The chain combines TRBV10-3 with TRBJ2-3, with 7 positions matching TRBD2. This CDR3 spans 11 amino acids. Trimming took 10 bases from V and 5 from J; bases not matched to a gene: 3. Germline V gene data show CDR1 as ENHRY and CDR2 as SYGVKD.

V gene TRBV6-5 combines with J gene TRBJ2-3; the match to TRBD1 covers 8 bases. The CDR3 runs to 15 residues. J was trimmed by 4 bases and V by 8 bases; bases with no gene match: 11. Germline lookup yields CDR1 MNHEY and CDR2 SVGAGI. This CDR3 is CASLDRAPRSDTQYF. Written as DNA, the CDR3 is TGTGCCAGCCTGGACAGGGCCCCTAGGTCAGATACGCAGTATTTT.

This chain connects TRBV30 to TRBJ2-7; the match to TRBD2 covers 12 bases. This CDR3 has 14 residues. The J segment lost 7 bases and the V segment lost 1 base, leaving 5 bases of the junction unmatched. Per germline, CDR1 GTSNPN and CDR2 SVGIG (reference sequence). The DNA of the CDR3 is TGTGCCTGGAGTGGACTAGCGGGAGTTTGGGAGCAGTACTTC. Its translation: CAWSGLAGVWEQYF. The variable domain in full, with the rest retrieved from reference TRBV30 and TRBJ2-7, is SQTIHQWPATLVQPVGSPLSLECTVEGTSNPNLYWYRQAAGRGLQLLFYSVGIGQISSEVPQNLSASRPQDRQFILSSKKLLLSDSGFYLCAWSGLAGVWEQYFGPGTRLTVT.

The V call is TRBV28, the J call TRBJ2-7; D may be TRBD2 (6 bases). V was pared by 5 bases and J by 3 bases, with 20 bases between. The CDR3 length is 16 residues. The germline V gene encodes CDR1 MDHEN and CDR2 SYDVKM. CDR3 nucleotides: TGTGCCAGCAGTCCACACTCTAGCGAATCTGTCTACGAGCAGTACTTC. Translation: CASSPHSSESVYEQYF.

The count of this clone is one. The gene calls are TRBV2 and TRBJ1-2; 10 nucleotides line up with TRBD1. V lost 0 bases and J lost 7; bases outside the gene matches: 2. This CDR3 is built from 14 residues. CDR1 and CDR2 (germline): SNHLY, FYNNEI. The CDR3 spells CASSEATGGFGYTF. CDR3 in DNA: TGTGCCAGCAGTGAAGCGACAGGGGGCTTTGGCTACACCTTC.

This chain connects TRBV9 to TRBJ1-1; no clear D. Germline V gene sequence: CDR1 SGDLS, CDR2 YYNGEE. V shed 0 bases and J shed 4 bases, with 7 bases lying between them. There are 13 residues in the CDR3. The chain's CDR3 is CASSVGRGTEAFF. CDR3 DNA: TGTGCCAGCAGCGTAGGGCGGGGCACTGAAGCTTTCTTT. Complete variable domain (other parts from reference TRBV9 and TRBJ1-1): DSGVTQTPKHLITATGQRVTLRCSPRSGDLSVYWYQQSLDQGLQFLIQYYNGEERAKGNILERFSAQQFPDLHSELNLSSLELGDSALYFCASSVGRGTEAFFGQGTRLTVV.